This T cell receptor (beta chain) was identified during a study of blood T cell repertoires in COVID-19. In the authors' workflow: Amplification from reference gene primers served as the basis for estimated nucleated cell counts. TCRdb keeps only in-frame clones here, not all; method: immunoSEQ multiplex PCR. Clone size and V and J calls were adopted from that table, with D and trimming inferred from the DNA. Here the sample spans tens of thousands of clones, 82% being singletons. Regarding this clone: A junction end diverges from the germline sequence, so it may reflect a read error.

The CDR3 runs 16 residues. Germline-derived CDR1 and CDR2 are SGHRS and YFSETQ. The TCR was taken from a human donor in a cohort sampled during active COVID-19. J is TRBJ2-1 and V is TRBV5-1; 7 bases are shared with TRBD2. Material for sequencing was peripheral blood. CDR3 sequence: CASTLVGLQNLNEQFF. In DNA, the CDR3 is TGCGCCAGCACCTTGGTGGGACTACAGAACCTCAATGAGCAGTTCTTC.